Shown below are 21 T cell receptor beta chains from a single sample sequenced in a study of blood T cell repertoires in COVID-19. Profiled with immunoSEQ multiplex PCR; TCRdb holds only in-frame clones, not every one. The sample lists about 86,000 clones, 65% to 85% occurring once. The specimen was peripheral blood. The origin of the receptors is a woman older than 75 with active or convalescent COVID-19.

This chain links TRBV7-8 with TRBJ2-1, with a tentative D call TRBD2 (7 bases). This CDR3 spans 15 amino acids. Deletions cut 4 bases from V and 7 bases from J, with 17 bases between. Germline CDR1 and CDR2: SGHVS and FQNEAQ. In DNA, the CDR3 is TGTGCCAGCAGCTCTACAGGGAGGGGACAAAATGAGCAGTTCTTC. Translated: CASSSTGRGQNEQFF.

DNA for the CDR3: TGTGCCAGCAGCGTAGTTCCGGGACAGGGGACCACTGGAAACACCATATATTTT. It translates to CASSVVPGQGTTGNTIYF. The chain carries TRBV9 and TRBJ1-3; 10 nucleotides align to TRBD1. CDR3 length: 18 residues. Germline values: CDR1 SGDLS, CDR2 YYNGEE. V shed 0 bases, J shed 2 bases, and the junction held 8 bases outside the gene matches.

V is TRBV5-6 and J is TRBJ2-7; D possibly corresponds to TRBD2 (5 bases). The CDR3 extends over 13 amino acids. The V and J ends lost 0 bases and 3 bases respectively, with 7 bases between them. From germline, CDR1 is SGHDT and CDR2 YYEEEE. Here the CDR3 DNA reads TGTGCCAGCAGCTTGGCCGGGATCTACGAGCAGTACTTC. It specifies CASSLAGIYEQYF.

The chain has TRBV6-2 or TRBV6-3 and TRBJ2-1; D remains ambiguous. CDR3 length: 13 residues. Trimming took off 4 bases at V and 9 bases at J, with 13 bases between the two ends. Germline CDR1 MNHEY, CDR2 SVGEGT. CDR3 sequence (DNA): TGTGCCAGCAGTTCTGACACGGTGGGTGAGCAGTTCTTC. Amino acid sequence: CASSSDTVGEQFF.

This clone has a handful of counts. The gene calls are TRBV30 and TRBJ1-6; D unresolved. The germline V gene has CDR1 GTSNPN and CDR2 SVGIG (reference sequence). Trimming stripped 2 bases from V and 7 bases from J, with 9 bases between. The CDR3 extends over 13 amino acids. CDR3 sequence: CAWSYTENSPLHF. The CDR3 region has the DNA TGTGCCTGGAGTTATACAGAGAATTCACCCCTCCACTTT.

CDR3: CASSLGRQTTYEQYF. Written as DNA, the CDR3 is TGTGCCAGCTCTCTGGGCCGGCAGACCACCTACGAGCAGTACTTC. J is TRBJ2-7 and V is TRBV18; D not certain. CDR1 KGHSH and CDR2 LQKENI come from the germline V gene. This CDR3 region has 15 residues. Trimming cost V 6 bases and J 2 bases, with 17 bases left between them. The variable domain in full, completed from reference TRBV18 and TRBJ2-7, reads NAGVMQNPRHLVRRRGQEARLRCSPMKGHSHVYWYRQLPEEGLKFMVYLQKENIIDESGMPKERFSAEFPKEGPSILRIQQVVRGDSAAYFCASSLGRQTTYEQYFGPGTRLTVT.

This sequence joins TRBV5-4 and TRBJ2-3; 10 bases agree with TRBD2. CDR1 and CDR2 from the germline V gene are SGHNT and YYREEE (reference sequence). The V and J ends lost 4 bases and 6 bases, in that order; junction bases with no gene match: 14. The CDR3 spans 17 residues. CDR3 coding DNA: TGTGCCAGCAGCCCCCCCTCCGGGACTAGCGTACCGGATACGCAGTATTTT. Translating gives CASSPPSGTSVPDTQYF.

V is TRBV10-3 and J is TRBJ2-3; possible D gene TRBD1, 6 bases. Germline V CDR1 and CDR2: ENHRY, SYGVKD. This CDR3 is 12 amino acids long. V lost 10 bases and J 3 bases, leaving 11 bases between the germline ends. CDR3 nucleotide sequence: TGTGCCAACCAAGGACAGACAGATACGCAGTATTTT. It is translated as CANQGQTDTQYF.

DNA for the CDR3: TGTGCCAGCAGCCAAGATCAAGTGGTAGCGGGTGGGCAGTTCTTC. Translated, it gives CASSQDQVVAGGQFF. This chain joins TRBV3-1 (or the pseudogene TRBV3-2) and TRBJ2-1; 7 bases align to TRBD2. The germline gives CDR1 LGHDT, CDR2 YNNKEL (reference sequence). CDR3 size: 15 residues. V lost 0 bases and J lost 12; bases outside the gene matches: 11.

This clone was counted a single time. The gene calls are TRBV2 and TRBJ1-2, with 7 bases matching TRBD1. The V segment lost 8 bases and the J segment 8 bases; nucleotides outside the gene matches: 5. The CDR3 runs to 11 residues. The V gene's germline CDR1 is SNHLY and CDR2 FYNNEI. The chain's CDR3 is CASGQEVGYTF. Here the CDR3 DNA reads TGTGCCAGCGGACAGGAAGTCGGCTACACCTTC.

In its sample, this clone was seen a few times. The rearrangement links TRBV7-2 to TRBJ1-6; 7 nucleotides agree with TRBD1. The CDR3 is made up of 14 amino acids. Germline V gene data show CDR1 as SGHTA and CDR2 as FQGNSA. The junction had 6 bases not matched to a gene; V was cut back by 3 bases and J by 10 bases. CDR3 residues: CASSFFGTESPLHF. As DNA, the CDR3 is TGTGCCAGCAGCTTTTTCGGGACAGAATCACCCCTCCACTTT.

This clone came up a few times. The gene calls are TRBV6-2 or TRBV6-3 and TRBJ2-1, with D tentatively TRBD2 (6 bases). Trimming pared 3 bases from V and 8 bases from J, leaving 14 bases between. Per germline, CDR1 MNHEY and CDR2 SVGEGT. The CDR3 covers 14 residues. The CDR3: CASSYSGVRDEQFF. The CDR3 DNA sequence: TGTGCCAGCAGTTATTCGGGAGTAAGGGATGAGCAGTTCTTC.

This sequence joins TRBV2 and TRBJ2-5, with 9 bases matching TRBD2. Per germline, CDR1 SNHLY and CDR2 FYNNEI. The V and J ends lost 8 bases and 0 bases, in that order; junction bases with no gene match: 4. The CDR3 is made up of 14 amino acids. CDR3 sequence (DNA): TGTGCCAGCGGAAGCGGGAGGTACCAAGAGACCCAGTACTTC. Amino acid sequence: CASGSGRYQETQYF.

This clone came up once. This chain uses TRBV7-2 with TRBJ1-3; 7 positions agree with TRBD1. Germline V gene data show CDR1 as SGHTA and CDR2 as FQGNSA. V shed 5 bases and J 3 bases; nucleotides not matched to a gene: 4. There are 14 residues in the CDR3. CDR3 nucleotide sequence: TGTGCCAGCAGCCGGGGGACAGATGGAAACACCATATATTTT. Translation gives CASSRGTDGNTIYF. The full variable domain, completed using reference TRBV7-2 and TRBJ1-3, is GAGVSQSPSNKVTEKGKDVELRCDPISGHTALYWYRQSLGQGLEFLIYFQGNSAPDKSGLPSDRFSAERTGGSVSTLTIQRTQQEDSAVYLCASSRGTDGNTIYFGEGSWLTVV.

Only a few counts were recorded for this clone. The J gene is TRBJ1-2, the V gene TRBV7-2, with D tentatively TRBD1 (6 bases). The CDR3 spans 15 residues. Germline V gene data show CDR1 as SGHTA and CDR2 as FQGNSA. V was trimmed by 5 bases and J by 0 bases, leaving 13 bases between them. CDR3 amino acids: CASSPRTVANYGYTF. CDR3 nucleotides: TGTGCCAGCAGCCCAAGGACAGTAGCTAACTATGGCTACACCTTC.

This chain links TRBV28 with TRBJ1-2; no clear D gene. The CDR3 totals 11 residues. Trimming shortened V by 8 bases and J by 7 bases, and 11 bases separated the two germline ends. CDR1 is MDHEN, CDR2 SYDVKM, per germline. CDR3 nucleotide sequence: TGTGCCAGCTTTAGCCAGACTGGCTACACCTTC. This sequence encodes CASFSQTGYTF.

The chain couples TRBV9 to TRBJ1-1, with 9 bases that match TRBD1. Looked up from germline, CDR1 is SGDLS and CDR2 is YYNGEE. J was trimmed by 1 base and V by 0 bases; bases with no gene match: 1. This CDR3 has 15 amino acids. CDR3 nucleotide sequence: TGTGCCAGCAGCGTAGTGACAGGGGGGAACACTGAAGCTTTCTTT. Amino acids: CASSVVTGGNTEAFF.

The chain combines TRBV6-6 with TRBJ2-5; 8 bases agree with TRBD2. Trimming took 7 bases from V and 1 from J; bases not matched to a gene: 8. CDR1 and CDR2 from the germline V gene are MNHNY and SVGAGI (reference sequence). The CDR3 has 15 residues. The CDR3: CASILSGGGQETQYF. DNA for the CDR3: TGTGCCAGCATCCTAAGCGGGGGAGGCCAAGAGACCCAGTACTTC.

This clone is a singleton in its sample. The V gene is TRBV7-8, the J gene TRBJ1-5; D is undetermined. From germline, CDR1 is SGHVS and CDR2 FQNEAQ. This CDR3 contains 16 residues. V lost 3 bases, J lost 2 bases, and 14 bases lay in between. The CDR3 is CASSLRPLSGNQPQHF. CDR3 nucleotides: TGTGCCAGCAGCTTGCGTCCCTTGTCGGGCAATCAGCCCCAGCATTTT.

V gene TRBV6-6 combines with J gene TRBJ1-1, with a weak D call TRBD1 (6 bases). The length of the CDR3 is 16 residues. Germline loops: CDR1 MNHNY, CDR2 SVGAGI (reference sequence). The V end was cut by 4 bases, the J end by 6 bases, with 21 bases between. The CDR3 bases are TGTGCCAGCAGTTCAGTAAGACCGGCCGAGGGGGCTGAAGCTTTCTTT. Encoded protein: CASSSVRPAEGAEAFF.

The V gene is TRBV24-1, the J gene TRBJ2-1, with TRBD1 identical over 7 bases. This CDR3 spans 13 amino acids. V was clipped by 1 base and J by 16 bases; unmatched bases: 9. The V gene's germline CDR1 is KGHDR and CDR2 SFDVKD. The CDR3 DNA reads TGTGCCACCAGTGATTTTTCGGCAGGGGGACAATTCTTC. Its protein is CATSDFSAGGQFF.